Below, 27 T cell receptor beta chains from the same sample are listed, as sequenced in a study of blood T cell repertoires in COVID-19. Libraries were prepared by immunoSEQ multiplex PCR; TCRdb keeps only in-frame clonotypes and omits some of them. This table holds around 180,000 clones, about 84% found once. The sequencing sample was made of peripheral blood. These receptors were collected from a person aged 65 to 79 with COVID-19, enrolled during active disease.

The chain employs TRBV6-2 or TRBV6-3 and TRBJ2-5; D may be TRBD2 (7 bases). The ends were cut back, 0 bases at V and 1 base at J, with 15 bases in the middle. The length of the CDR3 is 17 residues. Germline V gives CDR1 MNHEY, CDR2 SVGEGT. DNA for the CDR3: TGTGCCAGCAGTTACTCGGGGGCAGCGGGGAGCCAAGAGACCCAGTACTTC. This encodes CASSYSGAAGSQETQYF.

This rearrangement joins TRBV19 to TRBJ2-1, with D maybe TRBD2 (6 bases). Germline V CDR1 and CDR2: LNHDA, SQIVND (reference sequence). Trimming shortened V by 5 bases and J by 4 bases, and 9 bases separated the two germline ends. The CDR3 length is 13 residues. CDR3 sequence (DNA): TGTGCCAGTAGTCCGGGACTGTACAATGAGCAGTTCTTC. Its protein is CASSPGLYNEQFF. The full variable domain, completed using reference TRBV19 and TRBJ2-1, is DGGITQSPKYLFRKEGQNVTLSCEQNLNHDAMYWYRQDPGQGLRLIYYSQIVNDFQKGDIAEGYSVSREKKESFPLTVTSAQKNPTAFYLCASSPGLYNEQFFGPGTRLTVL.

This clone was observed once. This chain joins TRBV15 and TRBJ2-7; D might be TRBD1 (5 bases). Trimming shortened V by 0 bases and J by 3 bases, and 9 bases separated the two germline ends. Germline V lookup: CDR1 LNHNV, CDR2 YYDKDF (reference sequence). The length of the CDR3 is 14 residues. This CDR3 is CATSRDSQGYEQYF. CDR3 DNA sequence: TGTGCCACCAGCAGAGATAGTCAGGGCTACGAGCAGTACTTC.

The V gene is TRBV29-1, the J gene TRBJ2-2; the D gene is possibly TRBD1 (6 bases). The CDR3 runs 13 residues. Trimming shortened V by 4 bases and J by 5 bases, and 11 bases separated the two germline ends. Germline assignment: CDR1 SQVTM and CDR2 ANQGSEA. The CDR3 loop is CSVGIGGTGELFF. CDR3 in DNA: TGCAGCGTTGGAATAGGGGGAACCGGGGAGCTGTTTTTT.

V is TRBV7-3 and J is TRBJ2-7, with 10 positions matching TRBD2. This CDR3 spans 14 amino acids. Germline lookup yields CDR1 SGHTA and CDR2 FQGTGA. V shed 5 bases and J 6 bases; nucleotides not matched to a gene: 7. The CDR3 nucleotides read TGTGCCAGCAGCCTGAGCGGGGGGGCAACCGAGCAGTACTTC. As protein: CASSLSGGATEQYF.

V is TRBV5-6 and J is TRBJ1-5; D call uncertain. CDR3 length: 15 residues. Germline CDR1 and CDR2: SGHDT and YYEEEE. Trimming left V 4 bases short and J 5 bases short, with 16 bases between. The CDR3 loop reads CASSQDGDSDQPQHF. As DNA, the CDR3 is TGTGCCAGCAGCCAAGACGGGGATTCGGATCAGCCCCAGCATTTT.

The chain employs TRBV9 and TRBJ1-6, with D perhaps TRBD1 (5 bases). The length of the CDR3 is 16 residues. CDR1 and CDR2 (germline): SGDLS, YYNGEE. Trimming removed 3 bases at V and 10 bases at J, with 20 bases between. In DNA, the CDR3 is TGTGCCAGCAGCGGGGGCGGGGGATCCCTGATATCACCCCTCCACTTT. Translating gives CASSGGGGSLISPLHF.

The chain couples TRBV6-5 to TRBJ2-1; 13 bases agree with TRBD2. CDR3 length: 15 amino acids. Germline CDR1 and CDR2: MNHEY and SVGAGI. After removal of 5 bases from V and 10 bases from J, the junction contained 8 bases not matched to a gene. Here the CDR3 DNA reads TGTGCCAGCAGTCCAACTAGCGGGGGGGCTGGCGAGCAGTTCTTC. It codes for CASSPTSGGAGEQFF.

V gene TRBV15 combines with J gene TRBJ1-3; D not resolved. The V gene lost 0 bases and the J gene lost 0 bases, with 9 bases spanning the gap. The CDR3 runs 16 residues. Per the germline V gene, CDR1 is LNHNV and CDR2 is YYDKDF (reference sequence). CDR3 sequence: CATSRDIRSSGNTIYF. The CDR3 bases are TGTGCCACCAGCAGAGATATACGGAGCTCTGGAAACACCATATATTTT.

This clone has just one count. The V and J genes are TRBV28 and TRBJ2-1; 10 bases agree with TRBD2. Trimming removed 5 bases from V and 12 bases from J; junction bases left unmatched: 16. The CDR3 is made up of 16 amino acids. Looked up from germline, CDR1 is MDHEN and CDR2 is SYDVKM. CDR3 in amino acids: CASSRRAGGPEWRQFF. The DNA for the CDR3 is TGTGCCAGCAGTAGACGAGCGGGAGGGCCTGAGTGGCGGCAGTTCTTC. Together with reference TRBV28 and TRBJ2-1, the CDR3 gives the full variable domain: DVKVTQSSRYLVKRTGEKVFLECVQDMDHENMFWYRQDPGLGLRLIYFSYDVKMKEKGDIPEGYSVSREKKERFSLILESASTNQTSMYLCASSRRAGGPEWRQFFGPGTRLTVL.

V is TRBV2 and J is TRBJ2-5; 8 bases are shared with TRBD1. Trimming took 6 bases from V and 1 from J; bases not matched to a gene: 4. CDR1 is SNHLY and CDR2 is FYNNEI in the germline V gene. CDR3 length: 14 residues. CDR3 nucleotides: TGTGCCAGCAGAACCACAGGGGGCCAAGAGACCCAGTACTTC. Protein sequence: CASRTTGGQETQYF.

This chain connects TRBV6-2 or TRBV6-3 to TRBJ1-2; no firm D call. V was trimmed by 5 bases and J by 7 bases, leaving 11 bases between them. Germline V gene lookup returns CDR1 MNHEY and CDR2 SVGEGT. The CDR3 sequence is 12 residues long. DNA of the CDR3: TGTGCCAGCAGTGGAGGTTGGGGTGGCTACACCTTC. It yields the protein CASSGGWGGYTF.

This chain uses TRBV10-3 with TRBJ1-4; 8 bases map to TRBD1. The germline gives CDR1 ENHRY, CDR2 SYGVKD. V lost 6 bases to trimming and J lost 8 bases; unmatched junction nucleotides: 11. CDR3 length equals 15 residues. CDR3 loop: CAISAQGASEEKLFF. In DNA form, the CDR3 reads TGTGCCATCAGCGCCCAGGGGGCTTCGGAGGAAAAACTGTTTTTT.

This chain connects TRBV7-3 to TRBJ1-2, with 7 bases that match TRBD1. Germline assignment: CDR1 SGHTA and CDR2 FQGTGA. The CDR3 length is 13 residues. V shed 5 bases and J 6 bases; nucleotides not matched to a gene: 6. The CDR3 sequence: CASSHDRVHGYTF. For the CDR3, the DNA is TGTGCCAGCAGCCATGACAGGGTTCATGGCTACACCTTC.

V is TRBV30 and J is TRBJ1-4; 7 bases agree with TRBD1. The length of the CDR3 is 15 residues. Per germline, CDR1 GTSNPN and CDR2 SVGIG (reference sequence). J was trimmed by 5 bases and V by 3 bases; bases with no gene match: 9. CDR3 protein: CAWSILTGWNEKLFF. The DNA for the CDR3 is TGTGCCTGGAGCATCTTGACAGGGTGGAATGAAAAACTGTTTTTT.

The chain joins TRBV5-1 to TRBJ1-6; D may be TRBD1 (5 bases). The CDR3 has 16 residues. CDR1 and CDR2 from the germline V gene are SGHRS and YFSETQ. V lost 0 bases to trimming and J lost 3 bases, with 10 bases between them. CDR3: CASSLGQTHYNSPLHF. CDR3 DNA sequence: TGCGCCAGCAGCTTGGGACAGACTCACTATAATTCACCCCTCCACTTT.

V is TRBV7-3 and J is TRBJ2-3; 11 bases line up with TRBD2. The CDR3 sequence is 16 residues long. Germline loops: CDR1 SGHTA, CDR2 FQGTGA. V was pared by 5 bases and J by 1 base, with 5 bases of the junction left unmatched. The CDR3 DNA reads TGTGCCAGCAGCCTAAGGGGACTAGCGGGCACAGATACGCAGTATTTT. This encodes CASSLRGLAGTDTQYF.

V is TRBV28 and J is TRBJ1-1; 11 positions match TRBD1. Germline V gene sequence: CDR1 MDHEN, CDR2 SYDVKM. The CDR3 contains 16 residues. After removal of 3 bases from V and 0 bases from J, the junction contained 3 bases not matched to a gene. This CDR3 is CASSFRTGGVNTEAFF. For the CDR3, the DNA is TGTGCCAGCAGTTTCAGGACAGGGGGCGTGAACACTGAAGCTTTCTTT.

The V and J genes are TRBV5-8 and TRBJ2-1, with 10 bases identical to TRBD1. The CDR3 is 13 residues long. Trimming removed 8 bases from V and 9 bases from J; junction bases left unmatched: 8. Germline values: CDR1 SGHTS, CDR2 YDEGEE. The CDR3 DNA reads as TGTGCCAGACGGGACAGGGGTGTGGTTGAGCAGTTCTTC. Translation gives CARRDRGVVEQFF.

The chain carries TRBV7-6 and TRBJ2-3, with D perhaps TRBD1 (6 bases). This CDR3 region has 15 residues. V was pared by 5 bases and J by 4 bases, with 16 bases between. Germline CDR1 SGHVS, CDR2 FNYEAQ. CDR3 coding DNA: TGTGCCAGCAGCATGGGGGCAGGGGATGCAGATACGCAGTATTTT. Its translation: CASSMGAGDADTQYF.

The V and J genes are TRBV19 and TRBJ1-1; 8 nucleotides agree with TRBD1. Looked up from germline, CDR1 is LNHDA and CDR2 is SQIVND (reference sequence). With V trimmed by 5 bases and J by 0 bases, 5 bases remained unmatched. The CDR3 has 15 amino acids. The CDR3 here is CASSARQGLNTEAFF. CDR3 DNA: TGTGCCAGTAGTGCAAGACAGGGGTTGAACACTGAAGCTTTCTTT.

The chain has TRBV28 and TRBJ1-2, with 7 bases matching TRBD1. The CDR3 consists of 14 residues. Per germline, CDR1 MDHEN and CDR2 SYDVKM. V trimming: 7 bases; J trimming: 4 bases; junction bases outside the gene matches: 9. The CDR3, as DNA: TGTGCCAGCATGTCCCACGACAGGGCCTATGGCTACACCTTC. Its protein product is CASMSHDRAYGYTF.

V usage is TRBV6-1 and J usage is TRBJ2-3, with no clear D. V was shortened by 2 bases and J by 2 bases, with 8 bases between the two germline ends. Germline CDR1 is MNHNS and CDR2 is SASEGT. The CDR3 has 14 residues. CDR3 coding DNA: TGTGCCAGCAGTGAACTGATCTACACAGATACGCAGTATTTT. This gives the protein CASSELIYTDTQYF.

The chain couples TRBV5-6 to TRBJ2-7; the D gene is possibly TRBD1 (6 bases). The CDR3 extends over 14 amino acids. With 5 bases removed from V and 2 bases from J, the gap between germline ends came to 14 bases. CDR1 and CDR2 (germline): SGHDT, YYEEEE. The CDR3 loop reads CASRVRGFTYEQYF. Written as DNA, the CDR3 is TGTGCCAGCAGGGTCAGGGGATTTACCTACGAGCAGTACTTC.

This clone was seen just once. The rearrangement joins TRBV18 to TRBJ1-6; D not resolved. From germline, CDR1 is KGHSH and CDR2 LQKENI. The CDR3 has 16 amino acids. V lost 4 bases to trimming and J lost 7 bases, with 17 bases between them. The CDR3 DNA reads as TGTGCCAGCTCACAAATTACAGCTCCAGGAAATTCACCCCTCCACTTT. It translates to CASSQITAPGNSPLHF.

V and J are TRBV5-1 and TRBJ2-2, with 7 bases lining up with TRBD1. The germline CDR1 and CDR2 sequences are SGHRS and YFSETQ. This CDR3 has 15 residues. The ends lost 4 bases at V and 1 base at J; junction bases unmatched: 4. The CDR3 DNA reads TGCGCCAGCAGCCACCGGGACAGGAACACCGGGGAGCTGTTTTTT. It specifies CASSHRDRNTGELFF.

The rearrangement joins TRBV12-3 or TRBV12-4 to TRBJ2-7; D perhaps matches TRBD2 (6 bases). V was pared by 6 bases and J by 5 bases, with 14 bases between. The CDR3 is made up of 13 amino acids. The CDR3 DNA sequence: TGTGCCAGCAGCCAGGGAGGCGCGAACGAGCAGTACTTC. Its protein product is CASSQGGANEQYF.